The 28 T cell receptor beta chains below all came from one sample that was sequenced in a study of shared clonotypes between healthy human individuals. CD45RO negativity and positive selection for CCR7 defined naive CD8 cells, a population that excluded terminally differentiated effector memory CD45RA+ cells. Using immunoSEQ multiplex PCR, the repertoire was profiled, and TCRdb retains in-frame clones only, with some absent. The top ten clones hold around 24% of a sample with under 850,000 clones, 80% to 95% of them seen once. The sequencing input was naive CD8+ T cells sorted from blood. The receptors derive from a man in his thirties or forties in good health.

Comments on this clone: At the DNA level, this CDR3 is encoded by other sequences in the same sample as well. Here the CDR3 reads CALDRGYYGEQYF. The CDR3 DNA sequence: TGTGCCTTAGACAGGGGGTATTACGGCGAGCAGTACTTC. This chain uses TRBV30 with TRBJ2-7, with 9 positions matching TRBD1. Germline V CDR1 and CDR2: GTSNPN, SVGIG (reference sequence). V shed 7 bases and J 6 bases; nucleotides not matched to a gene: 10. There are 13 residues in the CDR3.

This clone was detected only once. The DNA of the CDR3 is TGTGCCAGCAGCCCACAGGGGGCCTCCTACAATGAGCAGTTCTTC. This translates into CASSPQGASYNEQFF. V is TRBV14 and J is TRBJ2-1, with 9 bases identical to TRBD1. Per the germline V gene, CDR1 is SGHDN and CDR2 is FVKESK. Unmatched junction bases numbered 1, after V lost 4 bases and J lost 0 bases. The CDR3 sequence is 15 residues long.

The chain joins TRBV6-1 to TRBJ1-1; TRBD1 matches at 8 bases. The CDR3 length is 14 residues. Germline CDR1 and CDR2: MNHNS and SASEGT. The trim removed 7 bases at V and 1 base at J, leaving 5 bases unmatched. The CDR3, as DNA: TGTGCCAGCAAGGCAGGGGGCAAGAACACTGAAGCTTTCTTT. Protein: CASKAGGKNTEAFF.

This chain joins TRBV9 and TRBJ2-1; D possibly matches TRBD1 or TRBD2 (5 bases each). The CDR3 is made up of 16 amino acids. The germline V gene encodes CDR1 SGDLS and CDR2 YYNGEE. V shed 0 bases and J shed 5 bases, with 15 bases lying between them. The CDR3 protein is CASSVGWGSPDNEQFF. As DNA, the CDR3 is TGTGCCAGCAGCGTAGGATGGGGGAGTCCCGACAATGAGCAGTTCTTC.

The genes are TRBV21-1 and TRBJ2-3; the table's TRBD2 call for D was not verified on the DNA. TRBV21-1 represents a pseudogene. The CDR3 extends over 17 amino acids. This chain's CDR3 is CASSSQGLSTSTDTQYF. Written as DNA, the CDR3 is TGTGCCAGCAGCTCACAGGGACTATCAACTAGCACAGATACGCAGTATTTT.

V gene TRBV7-6 combines with J gene TRBJ2-7; D is uncertain. This CDR3 spans 14 amino acids. Germline V CDR1 and CDR2: SGHVS, FNYEAQ. Trimming cost V 2 bases and J 2 bases, with 10 bases left between them. The CDR3 nucleotides read TGTGCCAGCAGCTTAAGTAGTTCCACCTACGAGCAGTACTTC. This sequence encodes CASSLSSSTYEQYF. Combining the CDR3 with reference TRBV7-6 and TRBJ2-7 gives the whole variable domain GAGVSQSPRYKVTKRGQDVALRCDPISGHVSLYWYRQALGQGPEFLTYFNYEAQQDKSGLPNDRFSAERPEGSISTLTIQRTEQRDSAMYRCASSLSSSTYEQYFGPGTRLTVT.

This chain joins TRBV11-2 and TRBJ2-5, with unresolved D. With 5 bases removed from V and 3 bases from J, the gap between germline ends came to 10 bases. This CDR3 has 13 residues. CDR1 and CDR2 (germline): SGHAT, FQNNGV. The CDR3 is CASSPYLKETQYF. The CDR3 DNA sequence: TGTGCCAGCAGCCCATACCTGAAAGAGACCCAGTACTTC.

This chain joins TRBV13 and TRBJ2-7; D may be TRBD1 or TRBD2 (6 bases each). The germline V gene has CDR1 PRHDT and CDR2 FYEKMQ (reference sequence). There are 15 residues in the CDR3. Between the trimmed V and J ends, which lost 5 bases and 5 bases, there was a span of 19 bases. CDR3 sequence reads: CASSNLVGGGDEQYF. DNA for the CDR3: TGTGCCAGCAGCAACCTTGTTGGGGGCGGGGACGAGCAGTACTTC.

The J gene is TRBJ2-3, the V gene TRBV10-2, with 9 positions matching TRBD2. The junction had 12 bases not matched to a gene; V was cut back by 6 bases and J by 5 bases. The CDR3 runs 16 residues. Germline V CDR1 and CDR2: WSHSY, SAAADI. CDR3 sequence reads: CASSPTPGLARDTQYF. CDR3 in DNA: TGCGCCAGCAGCCCCACTCCAGGACTAGCGAGAGATACGCAGTATTTT.

The genes are TRBV10-1 and TRBJ2-3, with a tentative D call TRBD2 (6 bases). CDR1 is WNHNN and CDR2 is SYGVQD in the germline V gene (reference sequence). V was trimmed by 9 bases and J by 10 bases, leaving 17 bases between them. The CDR3 loop spans 12 amino acids. The CDR3 protein is CARRRCGESQYF. CDR3 nucleotides: TGCGCCAGGAGGCGGTGCGGGGAATCGCAGTATTTT.

This rearrangement joins TRBV21-1 to TRBJ2-7; TRBD1, the table's D call, lacks a check against the DNA. TRBV21-1 is marked as a pseudogene. CDR3 length equals 17 residues. DNA of the CDR3: TGTGCCAGCAGCAGTACGATTAGGGACAGGGAGTCCTACGAGCAGTACTTC. Encoded protein: CASSSTIRDRESYEQYF.

For the CDR3, the DNA is TGCGCCAGCAGTGAATTGGGGCTTCAGGATGAGCAGTTCTTC. It specifies CASSELGLQDEQFF. The chain employs TRBV10-2 and TRBJ2-1; possibly TRBD1 for D (5 bases). V shed 3 bases and J shed 8 bases, with 14 bases lying between them. CDR1 is WSHSY, CDR2 SAAADI, per germline. The CDR3 length is 14 residues.

The chain combines TRBV30 with TRBJ1-2, with TRBD1 matching over 8 bases. The CDR3 length is 15 residues. Looked up from germline, CDR1 is GTSNPN and CDR2 is SVGIG (reference sequence). The V and J ends lost 3 bases and 8 bases, in that order; junction bases with no gene match: 14. The CDR3 spells CAWSHFGGTGYGYTF. The CDR3 DNA reads as TGTGCCTGGAGCCACTTTGGAGGGACAGGCTACGGCTACACCTTC.

The V and J genes are TRBV28 and TRBJ1-1, with D possibly being TRBD1 (6 bases). The germline V gene encodes CDR1 MDHEN and CDR2 SYDVKM. Trimming took off 5 bases at V and 1 base at J, with 17 bases between the two ends. The CDR3 sequence is 16 residues long. CDR3 bases: TGTGCCAGCAGTCTCGGGACACTAAATGGGAACACTGAAGCTTTCTTT. Translated, it gives CASSLGTLNGNTEAFF.

The chain employs TRBV30 and TRBJ1-3, with 8 nucleotides matching TRBD1. Germline V gene sequence: CDR1 GTSNPN, CDR2 SVGIG (reference sequence). V lost 4 bases, J lost 0 bases, and 5 bases stayed unmatched. The CDR3 runs to 15 residues. CDR3 amino acids: CAWNQGASSGNTIYF. In DNA form, the CDR3 reads TGTGCCTGGAACCAGGGGGCGAGCTCTGGAAACACCATATATTTT. Supplemented by reference TRBV30 and TRBJ1-3, the full variable domain reads SQTIHQWPATLVQPVGSPLSLECTVEGTSNPNLYWYRQAAGRGLQLLFYSVGIGQISSEVPQNLSASRPQDRQFILSSKKLLLSDSGFYLCAWNQGASSGNTIYFGEGSWLTVV.

V is TRBV19 and J is TRBJ2-1; TRBD2 aligns across 10 bases. This CDR3 has 16 amino acids. V gave up 3 bases and J gave up 6 bases; unmatched junction bases: 8. The germline V gene encodes CDR1 LNHDA and CDR2 SQIVND (reference sequence). In nucleotides, the CDR3 is TGTGCCAGTAGTATCTATCCTAGCGGGAGTGTCAATGAGCAGTTCTTC. Translating it yields CASSIYPSGSVNEQFF.

The V and J genes are TRBV7-6 and TRBJ2-5; maybe TRBD1 (5 bases). V was trimmed by 5 bases and J by 3 bases, leaving 13 bases between them. Germline V gene lookup returns CDR1 SGHVS and CDR2 FNYEAQ. CDR3 size: 14 residues. The CDR3 DNA reads as TGTGCCAGCAGCCTAGGGGTAATGGAAGAGACCCAGTACTTC. Translation gives CASSLGVMEETQYF.

V gene TRBV14 combines with J gene TRBJ2-7; 7 bases agree with TRBD1. V lost 4 bases, J lost 0 bases, and 0 bases stayed unmatched. Germline V lookup: CDR1 SGHDN, CDR2 FVKESK. The CDR3 consists of 13 residues. CDR3 DNA: TGTGCCAGCAGCCGGACAGGCTCCTACGAGCAGTACTTC. It codes for CASSRTGSYEQYF.

Remarks on this clone: In the same sample, other DNA sequences code for this CDR3. The chain employs TRBV6-6 and TRBJ2-5; D remains ambiguous. This CDR3 is 13 amino acids long. Germline V gives CDR1 MNHNY, CDR2 SVGAGI (reference sequence). V lost 3 bases and J 2 bases, leaving 7 bases between the germline ends. The CDR3, as DNA: TGTGCCAGCAGTTATAGATCGCAAGAGACCCAGTACTTC. Protein sequence: CASSYRSQETQYF.

This sequence joins TRBV15 and TRBJ2-1, with TRBD2 matching 14 bases. Per the germline V gene, CDR1 is LNHNV and CDR2 is YYDKDF (reference sequence). V trimming: 4 bases; J trimming: 7 bases; junction bases outside the gene matches: 6. This CDR3 spans 16 amino acids. The CDR3 nucleotides read TGTGCCACCAGCACAGGGACTAGCGGGAGAAATAATGAGCAGTTCTTC. This encodes CATSTGTSGRNNEQFF.

The chain carries TRBV15 and TRBJ2-7; unclear D gene. The CDR3 covers 14 residues. Deletions cut 1 base from V and 0 bases from J, with 7 bases between. Germline CDR1 reads LNHNV; CDR2 reads YYDKDF (reference sequence). This CDR3 reads CATSRASSSYEQYF. In DNA form, the CDR3 reads TGTGCCACCAGCAGAGCCAGTAGCTCCTACGAGCAGTACTTC.

This clone was seen just once. This chain connects TRBV28 to TRBJ2-7, with TRBD2 matching 10 bases. Per germline, CDR1 MDHEN and CDR2 SYDVKM. CDR3 length: 18 amino acids. The trim removed 3 bases at V and 0 bases at J, leaving 11 bases unmatched. CDR3 nucleotides: TGTGCCAGCAGTTTTATCCCCGGTAGCGGGGGGAGCTCCTACGAGCAGTACTTC. Translating gives CASSFIPGSGGSSYEQYF.

The gene calls are TRBV9 and TRBJ1-2; perhaps TRBD1 as D (5 bases). Germline lookup yields CDR1 SGDLS and CDR2 YYNGEE. This CDR3 has 14 amino acids. The V and J ends lost 0 bases and 4 bases respectively, with 10 bases between them. In nucleotides, the CDR3 is TGTGCCAGCAGCGTAGGCGGGGGTACCTATGGCTACACCTTC. Its protein is CASSVGGGTYGYTF.

The genes are TRBV19 and TRBJ2-2; 14 bases are shared with TRBD2. Looked up from germline, CDR1 is LNHDA and CDR2 is SQIVND (reference sequence). V lost 3 bases, J lost 5 bases, and 5 bases stayed unmatched. CDR3 size: 17 residues. The DNA of the CDR3 is TGTGCCAGTAGTATGCCCCGACTAGCGGGAGGGACCGGGGAGCTGTTTTTT. Translation gives CASSMPRLAGGTGELFF.

This clone occurred once. The CDR3 loop is CASRGIITSGSKDTQYF. The DNA of the CDR3 is TGTGCCAGCAGGGGGATCATAACTAGCGGGAGTAAGGATACGCAGTATTTT. The chain recombines TRBV28 with TRBJ2-3, with 11 bases fitting TRBD2. Trimming took 6 bases from V and 6 from J; bases not matched to a gene: 14. This CDR3 region has 17 residues. Germline lookup yields CDR1 MDHEN and CDR2 SYDVKM.

This chain links TRBV7-2 with TRBJ2-5, with D unresolved. V was clipped by 1 base and J by 5 bases, with 8 bases between them. The CDR3 covers 13 residues. Per germline, CDR1 SGHTA and CDR2 FQGNSA. In DNA form, the CDR3 reads TGTGCCAGCAGCTTAGGGGTAGTGGAGACCCAGTACTTC. It specifies CASSLGVVETQYF.

This clone showed up many times. J is TRBJ2-3 and V is TRBV4-1; no reliable D call. V lost 0 bases to trimming and J lost 1 base, with 5 bases between them. The CDR3 length is 14 residues. The germline V gene has CDR1 MGHRA and CDR2 YSYEKL. For the CDR3, the DNA is TGCGCCAGCAGCCAAGACACAGGCACAGATACGCAGTATTTT. Protein product: CASSQDTGTDTQYF.

This chain connects TRBV7-9 to TRBJ2-3; possibly TRBD1 for D (5 bases). Trimming removed 5 bases at V and 2 bases at J, with 17 bases between. Germline CDR1 is SEHNR and CDR2 is FQNEAQ (reference sequence). The CDR3 runs 16 residues. CDR3 sequence reads: CASSKRQRSDTDTQYF. The CDR3 coding sequence is TGTGCCAGCAGCAAACGACAGAGAAGTGACACAGATACGCAGTATTTT.